This T cell receptor beta chain emerged from a study of blood T cell repertoires in COVID-19. The wider study: Acute-phase and convalescent COVID-19 samples originated in the United States, Italy and Spain. Sources were T cells, B-cell-depleted T cells, or PBMCs; the material itself was cDNA or gDNA.

This table comes from immunoSEQ multiplex PCR, and its TCRdb copy is limited to in-frame clones, with some not included. The sample holds approximately 150,000 clones, 70% to 90% seen once. V gave up 5 bases and J gave up 1 base, with 6 bases separating them. This CDR3 spans 12 amino acids. CDR1 is SGHTA and CDR2 is FQGNSA in the germline V gene. V is TRBV7-2 and J is TRBJ2-7, with D unresolved. Sequencing was performed on peripheral blood. The TCR comes from a human donor in a cohort sampled during active COVID-19. In DNA, the CDR3 is TGTGCCAGCAGCGCGCCATCCTACGAGCAGTACTTC. Its protein is CASSAPSYEQYF.